The clone carrying this T cell receptor beta chain was picked up many times. The antigen remains undetermined. The CDR3 contains 14 residues. CDR1 is DFQATT, CDR2 SNEGSKA, per germline (reference sequence). The V end was cut by 0 bases, the J end by 1 base, with 9 bases between. These data originate in a study of T cells after yellow fever vaccination. The overall study: Any fraction with a low cell number was prepared using SMART-Seq v4 Ultra Low Input. Study outcomes and limitations: Weaker, the secondary response peaked sooner, at day 5 versus 15. Reappearing after the booster were most of the clones from primary vaccination (around 96% CD4, 85% to 90% CD8).

TCRdb reprocessed the 5' RACE reads via MiXCR and lists one record per CDR3 protein. The top ten hold approximately 16% of the sample, which has roughly 520,000 distinct CDR3 sequences, about a fifth seen once. This receptor was identified in a man between 18 and 29 years old who received the YFV17D yellow fever vaccine. Sequenced here: PBMCs, sampled 20 to 25 days after the first yellow fever vaccination. The J gene is TRBJ2-5, the V gene TRBV20-1; a weak D match, TRBD2 (5 bases). The chain's CDR3 is CSARDSATQETQYF. The CDR3, as DNA: TGCAGTGCTAGAGATAGCGCTACCCAAGAGACCCAGTACTTC.